The present TCR beta chain was sequenced within a study of PD-L1 blockade in urothelial cancer. Study-wide results and caveats: Better survival was predicted when blood TCR clonality before treatment fell below the median.

The germline gives CDR1 SEHNR, CDR2 FQNEAQ (reference sequence). The ends were cut back, 5 bases at V and 0 bases at J, with 9 bases in the middle. CDR3 size: 14 residues. PCRs each included synthetic TCR analog templates spiked in. TCRdb keeps only in-frame clones here, not all; method: immunoSEQ multiplex PCR. The sample has about 56,000 clones, 86% seen once. A remark on this clone: The antigen is undetermined.

The sequence came from a man in his fifties or sixties with urothelial cancer. Sequenced here: PBMCs, sampled around atezolizumab (anti-PD-L1) treatment. The rearrangement joins TRBV7-9 to TRBJ2-3; D is unresolved. Here the CDR3 DNA reads TGTGCCAGCAGCGTAGGGCCCAGCACAGATACGCAGTATTTT. Encoded protein: CASSVGPSTDTQYF.